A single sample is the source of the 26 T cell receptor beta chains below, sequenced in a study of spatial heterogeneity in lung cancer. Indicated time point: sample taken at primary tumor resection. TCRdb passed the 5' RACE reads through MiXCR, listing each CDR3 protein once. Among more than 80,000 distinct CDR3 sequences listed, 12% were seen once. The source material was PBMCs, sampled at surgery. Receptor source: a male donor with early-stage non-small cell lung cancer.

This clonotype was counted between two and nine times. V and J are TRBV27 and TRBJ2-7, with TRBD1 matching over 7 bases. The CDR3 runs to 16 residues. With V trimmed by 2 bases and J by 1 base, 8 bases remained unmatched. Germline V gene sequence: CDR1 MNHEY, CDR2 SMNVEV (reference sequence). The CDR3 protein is CASSLGDPGQSYEQYF. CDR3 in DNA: TGTGCCAGCAGTTTAGGCGATCCGGGACAGTCCTACGAGCAGTACTTC.

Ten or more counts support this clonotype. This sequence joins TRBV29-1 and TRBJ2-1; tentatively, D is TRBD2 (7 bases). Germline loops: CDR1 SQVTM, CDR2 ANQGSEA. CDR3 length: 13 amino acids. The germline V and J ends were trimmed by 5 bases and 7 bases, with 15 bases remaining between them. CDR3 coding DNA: TGCAGCGTTAGGGGGAGGGCCTGGAATGAGCAGTTCTTC. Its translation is CSVRGRAWNEQFF.

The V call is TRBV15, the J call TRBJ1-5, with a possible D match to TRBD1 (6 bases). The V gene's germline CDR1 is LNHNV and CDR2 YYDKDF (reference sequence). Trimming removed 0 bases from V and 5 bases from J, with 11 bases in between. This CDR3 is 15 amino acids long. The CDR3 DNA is TGTGCCACCAGCAGAGATCCCAGGGGCGATCAGCCCCAGCATTTT. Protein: CATSRDPRGDQPQHF.

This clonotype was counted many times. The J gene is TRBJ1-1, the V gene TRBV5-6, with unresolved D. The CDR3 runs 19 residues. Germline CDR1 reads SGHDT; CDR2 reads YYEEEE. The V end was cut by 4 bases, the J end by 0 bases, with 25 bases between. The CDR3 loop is CASSPWTLRREGMNTEAFF. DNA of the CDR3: TGTGCCAGCAGCCCATGGACTCTCCGACGGGAGGGCATGAACACTGAAGCTTTCTTT.

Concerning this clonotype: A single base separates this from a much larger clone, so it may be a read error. As DNA, the CDR3 is TGTGCCAGCACCACACCGACAGCGTTCGAAGAGACCCAGTACTTC. Translating it yields CASTTPTAFEETQYF. The chain is built from TRBV11-1 and TRBJ2-5, with TRBD1 as a possible D gene (5 bases). CDR1 SGHAT and CDR2 FQDESV come from the germline V gene (reference sequence). Trimming took 7 bases from V and 3 from J, leaving 18 bases between them. The CDR3 contains 15 residues.

DNA for the CDR3: TGCAGCGTCGGAAAGACAGGGGGCCGGGGCCACGAGCAGTACTTC. Its translation: CSVGKTGGRGHEQYF. The chain couples TRBV29-1 to TRBJ2-7; TRBD1 aligns across 10 bases. CDR3 length equals 15 residues. Germline values: CDR1 SQVTM, CDR2 ANQGSEA. V dropped 6 bases and J dropped 5; count of bases not matched to a gene: 13.

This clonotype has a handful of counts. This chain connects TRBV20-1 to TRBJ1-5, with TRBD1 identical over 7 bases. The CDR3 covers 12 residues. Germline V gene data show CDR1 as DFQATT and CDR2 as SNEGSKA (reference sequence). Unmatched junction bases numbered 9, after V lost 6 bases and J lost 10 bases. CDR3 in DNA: TGCAGTGCAAAAGGGGGCCGCAGACCCCAGCATTTT. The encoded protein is CSAKGGRRPQHF.

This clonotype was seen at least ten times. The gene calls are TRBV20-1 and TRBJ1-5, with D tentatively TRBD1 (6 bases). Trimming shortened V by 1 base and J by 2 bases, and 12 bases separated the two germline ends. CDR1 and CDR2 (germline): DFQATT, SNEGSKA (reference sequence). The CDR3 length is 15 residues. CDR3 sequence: CSARAGVMGNQPQHF. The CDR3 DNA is TGCAGTGCTAGAGCAGGGGTAATGGGCAATCAGCCCCAGCATTTT.

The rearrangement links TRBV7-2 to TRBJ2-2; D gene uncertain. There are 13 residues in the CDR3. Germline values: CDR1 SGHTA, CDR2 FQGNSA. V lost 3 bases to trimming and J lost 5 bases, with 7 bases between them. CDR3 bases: TGTGCCAGCAGCTTTACACAAACCGGGGAGCTGTTTTTT. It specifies CASSFTQTGELFF.

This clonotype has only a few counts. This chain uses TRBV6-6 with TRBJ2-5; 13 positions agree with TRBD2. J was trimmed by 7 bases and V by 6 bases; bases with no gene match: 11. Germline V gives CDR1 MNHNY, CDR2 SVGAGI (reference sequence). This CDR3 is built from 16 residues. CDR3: CASSPNTSGGAGTQYF. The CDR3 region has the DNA TGTGCCAGCAGCCCTAATACTAGCGGGGGGGCCGGGACCCAGTACTTC.

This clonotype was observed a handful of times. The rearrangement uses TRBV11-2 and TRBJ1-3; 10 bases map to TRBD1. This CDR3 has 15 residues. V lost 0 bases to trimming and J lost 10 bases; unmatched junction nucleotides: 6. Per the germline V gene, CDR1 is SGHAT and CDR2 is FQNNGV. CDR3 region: CASSLDWGQGRTIYF. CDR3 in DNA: TGTGCCAGCAGCTTAGATTGGGGACAGGGGAGAACCATATATTTT. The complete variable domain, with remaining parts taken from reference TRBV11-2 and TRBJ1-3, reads EAGVAQSPRYKIIEKRQSVAFWCNPISGHATLYWYQQILGQGPKLLIQFQNNGVVDDSQLPKDRFSAERLKGVDSTLKIQPAKLEDSAVYLCASSLDWGQGRTIYFGEGSWLTVV.

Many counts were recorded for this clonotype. The CDR3 protein is CASSPWTGADTQYF. CDR3 DNA sequence: TGCGCCAGCAGCCCGTGGACAGGGGCAGATACGCAGTATTTT. The chain is built from TRBV5-1 and TRBJ2-3; 9 bases line up with TRBD1. The CDR3 runs to 14 residues. Germline V CDR1 and CDR2: SGHRS, YFSETQ. The V gene end was trimmed by 4 bases and the J gene end by 4 bases; junction bases not matched to a gene: 4.

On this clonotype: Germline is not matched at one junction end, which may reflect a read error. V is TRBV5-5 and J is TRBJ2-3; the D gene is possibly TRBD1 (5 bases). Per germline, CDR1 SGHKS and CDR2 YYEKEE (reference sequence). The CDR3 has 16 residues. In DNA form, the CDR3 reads TGTGTCAGCAGCTTGGGGCGTACGATTACAGGAGATACGCAGTATTTT. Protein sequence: CVSSLGRTITGDTQYF.

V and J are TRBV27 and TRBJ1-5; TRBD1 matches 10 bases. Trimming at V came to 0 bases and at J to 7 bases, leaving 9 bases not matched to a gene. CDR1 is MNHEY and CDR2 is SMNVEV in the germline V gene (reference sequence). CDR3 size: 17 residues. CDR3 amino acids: CASSLSSGQGGSQPQHF. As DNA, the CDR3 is TGTGCCAGCAGTTTATCGTCTGGACAGGGGGGAAGCCAGCCCCAGCATTTT.

For the CDR3, the DNA is TGTGCCAGCAGTCCCCCTTACGGTGAGACTAGCGATTCCTACGAGCAGTACTTC. Protein sequence: CASSPPYGETSDSYEQYF. The chain joins TRBV12-3 or TRBV12-4 to TRBJ2-7; 8 positions match TRBD2. V was pared by 5 bases and J by 1 base, with 16 bases of the junction left unmatched. There are 18 residues in the CDR3.

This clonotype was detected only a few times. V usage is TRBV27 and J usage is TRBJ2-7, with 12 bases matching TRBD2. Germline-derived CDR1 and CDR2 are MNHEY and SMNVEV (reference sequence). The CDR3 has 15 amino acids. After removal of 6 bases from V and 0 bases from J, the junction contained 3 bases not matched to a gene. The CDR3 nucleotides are TGTGCCAGCAGATCTAGCGGGAGGGGCTCCTACGAGCAGTACTTC. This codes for CASRSSGRGSYEQYF.

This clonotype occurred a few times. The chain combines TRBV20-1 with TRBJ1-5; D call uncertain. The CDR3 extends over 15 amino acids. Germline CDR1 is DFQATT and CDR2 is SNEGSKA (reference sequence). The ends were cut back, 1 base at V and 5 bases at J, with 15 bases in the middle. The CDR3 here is CSARGIRTPDQPQHF. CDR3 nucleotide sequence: TGCAGTGCTAGAGGTATAAGGACGCCAGATCAGCCCCAGCATTTT.

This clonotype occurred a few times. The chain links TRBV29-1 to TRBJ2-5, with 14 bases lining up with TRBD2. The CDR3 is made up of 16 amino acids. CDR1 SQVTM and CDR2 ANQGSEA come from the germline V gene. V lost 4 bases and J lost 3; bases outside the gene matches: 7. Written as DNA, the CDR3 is TGCAGCGTTGCAAACCCGGGACTAGCGGGAGAAGAGACCCAGTACTTC. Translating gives CSVANPGLAGEETQYF.

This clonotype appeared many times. The CDR3 nucleotides read TGTGCCAGCAGCCTCAGGGCCTCTAGCAATCAGCCCCAGCATTTT. Amino acid sequence: CASSLRASSNQPQHF. The chain joins TRBV14 to TRBJ1-5; weak D call: TRBD1 (5 bases). The CDR3 contains 15 residues. V was cut by 4 bases and J by 0 bases, with 10 bases left in between. CDR1 and CDR2 (germline): SGHDN, FVKESK.

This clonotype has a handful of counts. Here the CDR3 reads CATTGAGTDTQYF. In DNA form, the CDR3 reads TGTGCCACCACGGGAGCGGGCACAGATACGCAGTATTTT. The chain joins TRBV28 to TRBJ2-3, with D tentatively TRBD2 (6 bases). Germline V lookup: CDR1 MDHEN, CDR2 SYDVKM. V was trimmed by 10 bases and J by 1 base, leaving 12 bases between them. The CDR3 is made up of 13 amino acids.

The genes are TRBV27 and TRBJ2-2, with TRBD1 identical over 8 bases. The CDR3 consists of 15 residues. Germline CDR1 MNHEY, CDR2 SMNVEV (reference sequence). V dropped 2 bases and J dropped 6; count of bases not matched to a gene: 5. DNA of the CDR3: TGTGCCAGCAGTTTAAGGACAGGGCCTTCCGGGGAGCTGTTTTTT. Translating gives CASSLRTGPSGELFF.

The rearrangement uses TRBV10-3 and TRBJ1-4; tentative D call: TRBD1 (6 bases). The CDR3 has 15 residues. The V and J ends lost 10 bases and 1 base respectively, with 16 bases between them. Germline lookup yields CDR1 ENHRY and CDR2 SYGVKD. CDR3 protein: CATARTDRTNEKLFF. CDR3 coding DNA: TGTGCCACGGCTAGGACAGACCGAACTAATGAAAAACTGTTTTTT.

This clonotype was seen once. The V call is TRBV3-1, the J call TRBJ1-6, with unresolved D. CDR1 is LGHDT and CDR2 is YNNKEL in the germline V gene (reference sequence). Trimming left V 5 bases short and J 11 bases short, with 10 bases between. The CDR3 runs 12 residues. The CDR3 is CASSNSDPPLHF. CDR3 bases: TGTGCCAGCAGCAACAGTGATCCACCCCTCCACTTT.

The CDR3 here is CASTDTYTGPNTDTQYF. The CDR3 bases are TGTGCCAGCACCGATACCTACACAGGGCCAAACACAGATACGCAGTATTTT. This chain joins TRBV6-6 and TRBJ2-3, with D possibly being TRBD1 (6 bases). Germline V CDR1 and CDR2: MNHNY, SVGAGI (reference sequence). The germline V and J ends were trimmed by 7 bases and 2 bases, with 22 bases remaining between them. The CDR3 totals 17 residues.

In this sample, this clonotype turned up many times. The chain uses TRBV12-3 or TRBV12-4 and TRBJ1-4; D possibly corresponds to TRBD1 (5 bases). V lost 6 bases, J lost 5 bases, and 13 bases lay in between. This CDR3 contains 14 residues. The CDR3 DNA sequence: TGTGCCAGCAGGGCGGGACCTAGGAATGAAAAACTGTTTTTT. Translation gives CASRAGPRNEKLFF.

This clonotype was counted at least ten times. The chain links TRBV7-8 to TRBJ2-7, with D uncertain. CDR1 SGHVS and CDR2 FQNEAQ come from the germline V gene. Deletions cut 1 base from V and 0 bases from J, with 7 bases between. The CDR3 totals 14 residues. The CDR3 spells CASSLDPRSYEQYF. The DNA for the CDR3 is TGTGCCAGCAGCTTAGACCCCCGCTCCTACGAGCAGTACTTC.